The TCR beta chain described here comes from a study of blood T cell repertoires in COVID-19. The germline V gene encodes CDR1 LNHDA and CDR2 SQIVND (reference sequence). The CDR3 is 14 amino acids. Trimming cost V 3 bases and J 2 bases, with 10 bases left between them. Assay used: immunoSEQ multiplex PCR; TCRdb lists only in-frame clones, some missing. The profile shows a few hundred thousand clones, about 88% of them singletons. This chain joins TRBV19 and TRBJ1-1; D might be TRBD1 (6 bases). The TCR originated in a woman aged 30 to 39 who had been exposed to COVID-19. The sequenced sample was PBMCs or T cells enriched from blood (not recorded which). The CDR3 DNA follows: TGTGCCAGTAGTATGGACAGTATCAACACTGAAGCTTTCTTT. The encoded protein is CASSMDSINTEAFF.